This T cell receptor beta chain was recovered during a study of blood T cell repertoires in COVID-19. Study details: Whether acute or convalescent, the COVID-19 samples came from the United States, Italy and Spain. Sample material is recorded as cDNA or gDNA derived from T cells, B-cell-depleted T cells, or PBMCs.

Germline V lookup: CDR1 SGHTA, CDR2 FQGNSA. The CDR3 has 15 amino acids. V trimming: 3 bases; J trimming: 2 bases; junction bases outside the gene matches: 3. Authors' processing steps: For nucleated cells, counts were estimated from reference gene primer amplification. Produced via immunoSEQ multiplex PCR; TCRdb's table is partial and in-frame only. Clone size and V and J calls were adopted from that table, with D and trimming inferred from the DNA. This table has about 33,000 clones, 85% to 90% appearing once. This sequence originates from a human donor in a cohort sampled during active COVID-19. The specimen sequenced was peripheral blood. This sequence joins TRBV7-2 and TRBJ2-7, with 11 bases aligning to TRBD1. The CDR3 sequence is CASSLGGQGAYEQYF. As DNA, the CDR3 is TGTGCCAGCAGCTTGGGGGGACAGGGGGCCTACGAGCAGTACTTC.